These 8 T cell receptor beta chains came from one sample sequenced in a study of beta chain features in type 1 diabetes. Study-wide findings and caveats: Shorter TCRB CDR3s, moderately but significantly so, were found in Type 1 diabetes patients in all four CD4+ subsets.

Sequenced material consisted of expressed TCRB transcripts (all of the isolated RNA was reverse transcribed). The repertoire was sequenced with immunoSEQ multiplex PCR; TCRdb's copy has only in-frame clones and lacks some. The sample lists approximately 150,000 clones, 7.5% to 9.5% occurring once. Their antigens remain unidentified. Material for sequencing was central memory CD4+ T cells from blood. The source is a man aged 25 to 40 with type 1 diabetes.

The chain couples TRBV5-1 to TRBJ2-3, with 16 bases that match TRBD2. This CDR3 has 16 residues. From germline, CDR1 is SGHRS and CDR2 YFSETQ. The trim removed 4 bases at V and 6 bases at J, leaving 5 bases unmatched. In nucleotides, the CDR3 is TGCGCCAGCAGCCACGGGACTAGCGGGGGGGAGGATACGCAGTATTTT. This gives the protein CASSHGTSGGEDTQYF.

The sample holds a few counts of this clone. This chain connects TRBV5-4 to TRBJ2-7; no reliable D call. From germline, CDR1 is SGHNT and CDR2 YYREEE (reference sequence). CDR3 length equals 14 residues. Trimming took 0 bases from V and 2 from J, leaving 9 bases between them. The CDR3 nucleotides read TGTGCCAGCAGCTTGGCCAGTCCCCCCTACGAGCAGTACTTC. Residues: CASSLASPPYEQYF.

Ten or more counts support this clone. The chain recombines TRBV27 with TRBJ1-6; 10 nucleotides line up with TRBD1. V gave up 7 bases and J gave up 9 bases; unmatched junction bases: 6. CDR3 length: 14 residues. CDR1 is MNHEY, CDR2 SMNVEV, per germline (reference sequence). The CDR3 DNA is TGTGCCAGCAAGACAGGGGGCTGGGTTTCACCCCTCCACTTT. Amino acids: CASKTGGWVSPLHF.

The chain combines TRBV30 with TRBJ2-7, with D perhaps matching TRBD2 (7 bases). Germline V gives CDR1 GTSNPN, CDR2 SVGIG (reference sequence). The CDR3 is 13 amino acids. DNA for the CDR3: TGTGCGGGGAGAGGCGGGGGCGGTCACGAGCAGTACTTC. Its protein product is CAGRGGGGHEQYF.

This clone showed up many times. V is TRBV29-1 and J is TRBJ2-7; TRBD2 might be the D (6 bases). V lost 8 bases, J lost 3 bases, and 20 bases lay in between. The CDR3 sequence is 14 residues long. Per germline, CDR1 SQVTM and CDR2 ANQGSEA. CDR3 DNA: TGCAGCCCCGAGCAGGAGGGACGGTTCTACGAGCAGTACTTC. As protein: CSPEQEGRFYEQYF.

J is TRBJ2-3 and V is TRBV7-9, with D uncertain. CDR1 is SEHNR and CDR2 is FQNEAQ in the germline V gene (reference sequence). The length of the CDR3 is 15 residues. Trimming removed 4 bases from V and 6 bases from J, with 17 bases in between. CDR3 bases: TGTGCCAGCAGCTCGACTTTAGCTGGTGAGGATACGCAGTATTTT. Translation gives CASSSTLAGEDTQYF.

This clone was seen only a few times. The chain recombines TRBV4-1 with TRBJ2-5, with 9 nucleotides matching TRBD2. The germline CDR1 and CDR2 sequences are MGHRA and YSYEKL. Losses at the gene ends were 1 base for V and 4 bases for J; bases not matched to a gene: 7. CDR3 length: 16 residues. CDR3 DNA sequence: TGCGCCAGCAGCCAAGCCGGGACAGCGGGGGGAGAGACCCAGTACTTC. The encoded protein is CASSQAGTAGGETQYF.

This clone has more than one count but fewer than ten. V gene TRBV20-1 combines with J gene TRBJ1-2, with D hard to call. With 6 bases removed from V and 8 bases from J, the gap between germline ends came to 13 bases. CDR1 and CDR2 (germline): DFQATT, SNEGSKA (reference sequence). This CDR3 is 11 amino acids long. The CDR3 DNA reads as TGCAGTGCCGAGGAATTTGAGGGCTACACCTTC. It translates to CSAEEFEGYTF.